This TCR beta chain was identified in a study of identical twins. TCRdb re-analysed the 5' RACE reads in MiXCR, keeping a single row per CDR3 protein. This table has about 1.7 million distinct CDR3 sequences, about 32% appearing once. The V and J ends lost 5 bases and 0 bases, in that order; junction bases with no gene match: 13. The CDR3 has 17 amino acids. Germline loops: CDR1 DFQATT, CDR2 SNEGSKA (reference sequence). The genes are TRBV20-1 and TRBJ2-3; 8 nucleotides match TRBD2. Sample: cord blood. The sequence came from a newborn girl in good health. The CDR3 coding sequence is TGCAGTGCTCTCGGGATACCACTAGCGGAGAGCACAGATACGCAGTATTTT. Translated, it gives CSALGIPLAESTDTQYF.